This T cell receptor beta chain was identified in a study of shared clonotypes between healthy human individuals. The method was immunoSEQ multiplex PCR; TCRdb's version includes in-frame clones alone and lacks a portion of them. This sample has about 2.1 million clones, with 80% to 95% found just once. Worth noting for this clone: Compared with germline, one end of the junction differs, possibly owing to a read error.

Naive CD8 cells, CD45RO-negative and positively selected for CCR7, excluded terminally differentiated effector memory CD45RA+ cells. The CDR3 length is 17 residues. CDR1 is MNHEY and CDR2 is SMNVEV in the germline V gene (reference sequence). The sequence was obtained from a man aged 18 to 30 in good health. Some clones in this sample may be carry-over from other donors' samples. The sample taken for sequencing was naive CD8+ T cells from PBMCs. This rearrangement joins TRBV27 to TRBJ2-7; 12 bases fit TRBD2. CDR3 DNA: TGTGCCAGCAGTTCCTGGACTAGCGGGAAAACCTCCCACGAGCAGTACTTC. This sequence encodes CASSSWTSGKTSHEQYF.